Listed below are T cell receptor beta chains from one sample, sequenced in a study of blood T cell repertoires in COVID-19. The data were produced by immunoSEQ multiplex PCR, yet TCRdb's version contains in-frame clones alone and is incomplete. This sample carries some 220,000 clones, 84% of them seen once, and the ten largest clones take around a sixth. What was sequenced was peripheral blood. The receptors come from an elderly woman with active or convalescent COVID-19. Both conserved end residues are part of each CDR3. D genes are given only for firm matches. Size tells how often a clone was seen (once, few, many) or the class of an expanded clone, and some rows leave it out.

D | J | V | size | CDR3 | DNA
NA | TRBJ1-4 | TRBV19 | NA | CASPGGREGEKLFF | TGTGCCAGTCCCGGGGGAAGGGAAGGTGAAAAACTGTTTTTT
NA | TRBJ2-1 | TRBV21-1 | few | CASSNRSVGFF | TGTGCCAGCAGCAATCGGTCTGTCGGGTTCTTC
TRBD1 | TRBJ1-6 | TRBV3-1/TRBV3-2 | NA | CASSQGQGANSPLHF | TGTGCCAGCAGCCAGGGACAGGGGGCGAATTCACCCCTCCACTTT
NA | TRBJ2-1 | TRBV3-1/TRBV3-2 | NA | CASSPLGRLNGNEQFF | TGTGCCAGCAGCCCCCTTGGGAGGTTAAACGGAAATGAGCAGTTCTTC
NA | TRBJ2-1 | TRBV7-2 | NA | CASSLVRGEQFF | TGTGCCAGCAGCTTAGTGCGCGGTGAGCAGTTCTTC
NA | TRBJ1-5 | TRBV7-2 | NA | CASSWTGNQPQHF | TGTGCCAGCAGCTGGACTGGAAATCAGCCCCAGCATTTT
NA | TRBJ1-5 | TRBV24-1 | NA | CATSDPDTAQPQHF | TGTGCCACCAGTGACCCTGACACCGCTCAGCCCCAGCATTTT
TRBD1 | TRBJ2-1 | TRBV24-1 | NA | CATSDVGQGAGNEQFF | TGTGCCACCAGTGATGTGGGACAGGGGGCAGGGAATGAGCAGTTCTTC
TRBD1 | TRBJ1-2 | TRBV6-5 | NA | CASSYWDRGGYTF | TGTGCCAGCAGTTACTGGGACAGGGGCGGCTACACCTTC
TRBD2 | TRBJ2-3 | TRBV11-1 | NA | CASGRTSPTDTQYF | TGTGCCAGCGGAAGGACTAGCCCCACAGATACGCAGTATTTT
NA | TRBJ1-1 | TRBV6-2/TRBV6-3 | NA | CASSYSPRVASTEAFF | TGTGCCAGCAGTTACAGTCCGAGGGTAGCGAGCACTGAAGCTTTCTTT
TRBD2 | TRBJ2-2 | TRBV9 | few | CASSPELAGGHGELFF | TGTGCCAGCAGCCCGGAACTAGCGGGGGGGCACGGGGAGCTGTTTTTT